Given below is one TCR beta chain in context. No cognate antigen has been identified for it. Per-nucleotide qualities are absent, and no much larger clonotype sits a single base away. This sample was included in a study of blood T cell repertoires in COVID-19 (dated by TCRdb to about 2020). As for the study more broadly: Samples from collaborators originated in the United States, Italy and Spain and spanned both the acute and convalescent phases of COVID-19. Nearly every sample came with metadata listing a de-identified subject ID, COVID-19 status, age in years and sex. Where HLA class I and class II types were available, the types were taken from metadata supplied by the sample provider, not from assay-based typing. The material from the prospective study consisted of cDNA or gDNA derived from T cells, B-cell-depleted T cells, or PBMCs. The samples were drawn from the first 160 participants of the ongoing ImmuneRACE study and from 950 to 1,500 subjects provided by 6 global collaborators. Deeply sampled blood TCRbeta repertoires from subjects exposed to, actively infected with, or recovered from COVID-19 were included in the dataset. A freely available public database, intended as a resource for researchers studying the immune response to SARS-CoV-2, is where the repertoires were released.

TCRbeta CDR3 regions were amplified from genomic DNA using the immunoSEQ Assay, a bias-controlled multiplex PCR. Per the source publication's procedure: The number of nucleated cells in each sample was estimated from the amplification of reference gene primers within the assay. Sequence reads were collapsed and filtered to measure the absolute abundance of every unique TCRbeta CDR3 rearrangement. For each sample, productive Simpson clonality was calculated by taking the square root of Simpson's diversity index across productive rearrangements. TCRdb obtained this table from immuneACCESS and retained in-frame rearrangements with V and J assigned. These tables miss some clones; where compared with another copy, unresolved V genes account for less than half of the shortfall, and the remainder is unexplained. Clonal size and the V and J genes are those of that table, whereas D and trimming came from the DNA. Counted in this sample were 450,000 to 500,000 clones; 88% of them appeared once. The top ten hold 8% to 9.5% of the sample.

In the prospective study, participants were about 18 to 89 years old, resided in about two dozen geographic areas of the United States, and were enrolled through a virtual design. In the prospective study, cohorts were assigned on the basis of participant-reported clinical history obtained from a screening survey and a study questionnaire. Recovered participants in ImmuneRACE Cohort 3 were defined as having two consecutive negative NP/OP PCR tests, clearance from a healthcare professional, or resolution of symptoms. Each participant in the prospective study had whole blood, serum and a nasopharyngeal or oropharyngeal swab collected by mobile phlebotomists. Over an approximately 2-month period, participants in the prospective study had the option of providing additional blood draws and questionnaires. Before DNA extraction, blood samples from the prospective study were shipped at room temperature or frozen.

The CDR3, from cysteine to phenylalanine, totals 12 residues. The only DNA kept is the CDR3, 36 bases in frame from the first base. The V end loses 6 bases and the J end loses 7 bases, and a stretch of 7 bases separates them. For CDR1 and CDR2, the germline V gene (reference sequence) lists MNHNY and SVGAGI. Results the study describes overall, beyond this receptor: Clinical and demographic metadata were provided uncurated, with the amount varying by source and participant.

The rearranged segments are TRBV6-6 and TRBJ1-6; the D gene is unclear. Sequenced material: PBMCs or T cells enriched from blood (not recorded which). The sequence came from an older woman who had recovered from COVID-19. The DNA reads as follows: TGTGCCAGCAGCGACGGGAATTCACCCCTCCACTTT. It encodes CASSDGNSPLHF.